This record concerns one T cell receptor (beta chain) sequence. Antigen specificity is unknown. This entry belongs to a study of cytomegalovirus exposure and HLA in healthy donors. The primer mix had 60 Vbeta and 13 Jbeta primers. The method was immunoSEQ multiplex PCR; TCRdb's version includes in-frame clones alone and lacks a portion of them. The data hold roughly 130,000 clones, with about 80% observed a single time. Study observations and caveats: Most TCR beta V segments were productive about 87% or about 30% of the time in an earlier analysis.

CDR1 and CDR2 from the germline V gene are LNHNV and YYDKDF (reference sequence). The V segment lost 6 bases and the J segment 2 bases; nucleotides outside the gene matches: 8. The CDR3 totals 18 residues. The genes are TRBV15 and TRBJ2-3; TRBD2 matches at 16 bases. Sequencing was performed on PBMCs. This receptor was obtained from a human donor in good health. CDR3 loop: CATRPGTSGGAYTDTQYF. The CDR3 coding sequence is TGTGCCACCAGACCTGGGACTAGCGGGGGGGCCTACACAGATACGCAGTATTTT.